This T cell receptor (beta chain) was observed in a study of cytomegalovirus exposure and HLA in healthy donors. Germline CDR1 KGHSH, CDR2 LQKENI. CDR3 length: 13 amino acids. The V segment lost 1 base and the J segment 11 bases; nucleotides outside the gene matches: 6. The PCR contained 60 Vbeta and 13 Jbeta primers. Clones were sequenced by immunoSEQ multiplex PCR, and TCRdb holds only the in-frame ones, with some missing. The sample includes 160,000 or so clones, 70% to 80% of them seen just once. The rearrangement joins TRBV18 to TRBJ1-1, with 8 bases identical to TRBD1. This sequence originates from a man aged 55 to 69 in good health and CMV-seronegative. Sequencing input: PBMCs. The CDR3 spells CASSPRDRGGAFF. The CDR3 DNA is TGTGCCAGCTCACCACGCGACAGGGGAGGTGCTTTCTTT.